Below, 24 T cell receptor beta chains from the same sample are listed, as sequenced in a study of T cell responses to AZD1222 COVID-19 vaccine. Repertoires were generated with immunoSEQ multiplex PCR, while TCRdb's copy carries only in-frame clones and drops some. The sample holds roughly 150,000 clones; over 70% are singletons and the top ten take roughly 9.7%. The sequenced sample was peripheral blood, obtained 28 days after the second AZD1222 dose. These receptors originate from an adult who received the AZD1222 COVID-19 vaccine.

This rearrangement joins TRBV18 to TRBJ2-1, with 11 bases identical to TRBD2. Trimming removed 2 bases from V and 0 bases from J; junction bases left unmatched: 9. The CDR3 has 19 residues. Germline loops: CDR1 KGHSH, CDR2 LQKENI. CDR3 DNA sequence: TGTGCCAGCTCACCAACTAGCGGGAGTCCGGGAAGCTCCTACAATGAGCAGTTCTTC. It specifies CASSPTSGSPGSSYNEQFF.

About this clone itself: The sample holds other DNA sequences that translate to the same CDR3. The chain couples TRBV30 to TRBJ1-5; D gene unclear. V was shortened by 5 bases and J by 1 base, with 9 bases between the two germline ends. The CDR3 totals 13 residues. Germline V gene sequence: CDR1 GTSNPN, CDR2 SVGIG (reference sequence). The DNA for the CDR3 is TGTGCCTGGGCGGCGGACAGCAATCAGCCCCAGCATTTT. It specifies CAWAADSNQPQHF.

The V call is TRBV18, the J call TRBJ2-1; 9 positions match TRBD2. V lost 3 bases and J lost 9; bases outside the gene matches: 12. The germline CDR1 and CDR2 sequences are KGHSH and LQKENI. The CDR3 sequence is 16 residues long. DNA of the CDR3: TGTGCCAGCTCACCGTTAGCGGGAGCATTTGTCATTGAGCAGTTCTTC. Its translation: CASSPLAGAFVIEQFF.

J is TRBJ2-1 and V is TRBV2; TRBD1 matches at 7 bases. The trim removed 7 bases at V and 6 bases at J, leaving 6 bases unmatched. Germline lookup yields CDR1 SNHLY and CDR2 FYNNEI. CDR3 length equals 13 residues. CDR3: CASTSGTVNEQFF. CDR3 nucleotide sequence: TGTGCCAGCACCTCCGGGACAGTCAATGAGCAGTTCTTC. Based on the CDR3 plus reference TRBV2 and TRBJ2-1, the full variable domain is EPEVTQTPSHQVTQMGQEVILRCVPISNHLYFYWYRQILGQKVEFLVSFYNNEISEKSEIFDDQFSVERPDGSNFTLKIRSTKLEDSAMYFCASTSGTVNEQFFGPGTRLTVL.

This clone is a singleton in its sample. This rearrangement joins TRBV23-1 to TRBJ2-5, with D uncertain. TRBV23-1 is flagged as an ORF with uncertain function. The CDR3 consists of 15 residues. The V end was cut by 6 bases, the J end by 3 bases, with 17 bases between. The CDR3 bases are TGCGCCAGCAGCCAAGCCGTAGTCAGGAAAGAGACCCAGTACTTC. It encodes CASSQAVVRKETQYF.

This clone was observed a few times. This chain uses TRBV5-1 with TRBJ1-2; possibly TRBD1 for D (6 bases). Trimming removed 2 bases at V and 3 bases at J, with 14 bases between. The CDR3 extends over 15 amino acids. Germline loops: CDR1 SGHRS, CDR2 YFSETQ. The CDR3 nucleotides read TGCGCCAGCAGCTTCTTGGGGGCCTCCGACTATGGCTACACCTTC. This translates into CASSFLGASDYGYTF.

The chain links TRBV18 to TRBJ1-3; the D is unclear. Germline V gene sequence: CDR1 KGHSH, CDR2 LQKENI. This CDR3 comprises 14 residues. Trimming pared 0 bases from V and 6 bases from J, leaving 9 bases between. In nucleotides, the CDR3 is TGTGCCAGCTCACCACCGGCCCGGGAAAACACCATATATTTT. It is translated as CASSPPARENTIYF.

The chain carries TRBV27 and TRBJ1-1, with 8 bases that match TRBD1. V lost 3 bases, J lost 8 bases, and 5 bases stayed unmatched. CDR3 length: 13 residues. Germline V gene data show CDR1 as MNHEY and CDR2 as SMNVEV (reference sequence). CDR3 residues: CASSFRQGTEAFF. The CDR3, as DNA: TGTGCCAGCAGTTTTAGACAGGGGACCGAAGCTTTCTTT.

The chain uses TRBV11-2 and TRBJ2-3; maybe TRBD1 (6 bases). The CDR3 runs 14 residues. Germline loops: CDR1 SGHAT, CDR2 FQNNGV. Trimming pared 2 bases from V and 4 bases from J, leaving 10 bases between. This CDR3 is CASSLWGRPDTQYF. In DNA form, the CDR3 reads TGTGCCAGCAGCTTATGGGGGCGCCCAGATACGCAGTATTTT.

The CDR3 region has the DNA TGTGCCAGCAGCTACCATAGCGGGAGGGCAGAGCAGTACTTC. This gives the protein CASSYHSGRAEQYF. The chain uses TRBV7-2 and TRBJ2-7, with 11 bases aligning to TRBD2. This CDR3 is built from 14 residues. Germline loops: CDR1 SGHTA, CDR2 FQGNSA. J lost 7 bases, V lost 4 bases, and 6 bases had no gene match.

This clone was detected only once. In nucleotides, the CDR3 is TGTGCCAGCTCACCTCAACAGCTGCCGAACACCGGGGAGCTGTTTTTT. It specifies CASSPQQLPNTGELFF. The V gene is TRBV18, the J gene TRBJ2-2; D not certain. The length of the CDR3 is 16 residues. V was clipped by 3 bases and J by 0 bases, with 11 bases between them. Germline V gives CDR1 KGHSH, CDR2 LQKENI.

This rearrangement joins TRBV7-2 to TRBJ2-2; D not certain. Trimming left V 4 bases short and J 2 bases short, with 11 bases between. The CDR3 is made up of 15 amino acids. Germline CDR1 reads SGHTA; CDR2 reads FQGNSA. Here the CDR3 DNA reads TGTGCCAGCAGCTCCATTAGGGTTAACACCGGGGAGCTGTTTTTT. This translates into CASSSIRVNTGELFF.

The chain has TRBV2 and TRBJ2-2; D gene unclear. V was cut by 2 bases and J by 1 base, with 5 bases left in between. The CDR3 totals 14 residues. CDR1 is SNHLY, CDR2 FYNNEI, per germline. Written as DNA, the CDR3 is TGTGCCAGCAGTGAACAGCTGAACACCGGGGAGCTGTTTTTT. It specifies CASSEQLNTGELFF.

The chain joins TRBV30 to TRBJ2-2, with D hard to call. The germline V and J ends were trimmed by 0 bases and 3 bases, with 8 bases remaining between them. Germline V gene data show CDR1 as GTSNPN and CDR2 as SVGIG (reference sequence). This CDR3 has 14 amino acids. The CDR3 DNA follows: TGTGCCTGGAGTGTACGAAGAGACACCGGGGAGCTGTTTTTT. This sequence encodes CAWSVRRDTGELFF.

The chain recombines TRBV27 with TRBJ2-7, with 8 bases aligning to TRBD1. The ends lost 2 bases at V and 4 bases at J; junction bases unmatched: 10. The CDR3 is 16 amino acids. Germline lookup yields CDR1 MNHEY and CDR2 SMNVEV (reference sequence). CDR3 in amino acids: CASSLNAGTGRYEQYF. The CDR3 DNA reads TGTGCCAGCAGTTTAAACGCCGGGACAGGTAGATACGAGCAGTACTTC.

The chain links TRBV5-4 to TRBJ2-3, with TRBD2 matching 7 bases. The CDR3 is made up of 14 amino acids. With V trimmed by 5 bases and J by 3 bases, 6 bases remained unmatched. Germline V CDR1 and CDR2: SGHNT, YYREEE (reference sequence). This chain's CDR3 is CASSGRAGTDTQYF. The CDR3 nucleotides are TGTGCCAGCAGTGGGAGGGCGGGTACAGATACGCAGTATTTT.

The rearrangement links TRBV19 to TRBJ2-7; 8 positions match TRBD1. Looked up from germline, CDR1 is LNHDA and CDR2 is SQIVND (reference sequence). The ends lost 8 bases at V and 4 bases at J; junction bases unmatched: 7. The CDR3 sequence is 13 residues long. The CDR3 reads CASGSTGGYEQYF. The CDR3 coding sequence is TGTGCCAGTGGATCTACAGGGGGATACGAGCAGTACTTC.

CDR3 coding DNA: TGTGCCAGTATGGTGGGAGCGGGAGGAATTGAGCAGTTCTTC. This gives the protein CASMVGAGGIEQFF. This chain links TRBV19 with TRBJ2-1, with 9 bases matching TRBD2. Germline trimming cut 7 bases from V and 9 bases from J; bases unmatched to any gene: 10. Germline V gene sequence: CDR1 LNHDA, CDR2 SQIVND (reference sequence). The CDR3 is 14 amino acids.

The rearrangement joins TRBV28 to TRBJ1-4; D not resolved. CDR3 length equals 13 residues. V was clipped by 7 bases and J by 7 bases, with 13 bases between them. Germline CDR1 reads MDHEN; CDR2 reads SYDVKM. The CDR3 sequence: CASKARLGEKLFF. The CDR3 DNA sequence: TGTGCCAGCAAGGCCCGTCTAGGTGAAAAACTGTTTTTT.

The rearrangement joins TRBV29-1 to TRBJ2-3, with unresolved D. The germline gives CDR1 SQVTM, CDR2 ANQGSEA. V lost 3 bases to trimming and J lost 2 bases, with 3 bases between them. This CDR3 comprises 11 residues. The CDR3 coding sequence is TGCAGCGTTGATCACACAGATACGCAGTATTTT. It encodes CSVDHTDTQYF.

This clone was seen a handful of times. The CDR3: CASSFRGEDSPLHF. CDR3 bases: TGCGCCAGCAGCTTCCGGGGGGAGGATTCACCCCTCCACTTT. The chain combines TRBV5-1 with TRBJ1-6, with D possibly TRBD1 on 5 matching bases. The V gene's germline CDR1 is SGHRS and CDR2 YFSETQ. This CDR3 region has 14 residues. The ends were cut back, 2 bases at V and 8 bases at J, with 11 bases in the middle.

V is TRBV28 and J is TRBJ1-6, with a weak D call TRBD1 (6 bases). The germline V and J ends were trimmed by 4 bases and 6 bases, with 10 bases remaining between them. Germline V gene data show CDR1 as MDHEN and CDR2 as SYDVKM. This CDR3 is built from 14 residues. The CDR3 here is CASSSGTFNSPLHF. The CDR3 region has the DNA TGTGCCAGCAGTTCGGGGACATTTAATTCACCCCTCCACTTT.

The chain recombines TRBV27 with TRBJ2-1; 15 bases are a match to TRBD2. Germline lookup yields CDR1 MNHEY and CDR2 SMNVEV (reference sequence). V lost 6 bases, J lost 2 bases, and 8 bases stayed unmatched. The CDR3 runs 18 residues. The CDR3 is CASRRGTSGRYAYNEQFF. Written as DNA, the CDR3 is TGTGCCAGCAGGCGGGGGACTAGCGGGAGGTATGCCTACAATGAGCAGTTCTTC.

The rearrangement links TRBV9 to TRBJ1-2; a possible D gene is TRBD1 (5 bases). V shed 0 bases and J shed 8 bases, with 14 bases lying between them. Germline assignment: CDR1 SGDLS and CDR2 YYNGEE. This CDR3 has 14 residues. This CDR3 is CASSVGGGLRGYTF. The CDR3 DNA is TGTGCCAGCAGCGTAGGTGGGGGGTTGAGGGGCTACACCTTC.